One sample yielded the 27 T cell receptor beta chains listed below, sequenced in a study of T cells in Graves' hyperthyroidism and ophthalmopathy. TCR beta CDR3 regions were amplified from RNA. The HTBI primer set drove a first-round RT-PCR of the TCR CDR3. TCRdb re-analysed the multiplex PCR reads in MiXCR, keeping a single row per CDR3 protein. The top ten clones hold approximately 4% of a sample with 350,000 to 400,000 distinct CDR3 sequences, about 18% of them seen once. The sequenced material came from blood. The receptors were sampled from a woman under 30 with Graves' hyperthyroidism.

This clonotype appeared many times. The rearrangement links TRBV7-3 to TRBJ2-7; no definite D call. In germline, CDR1 is SGHTA, CDR2 FQGTGA. The CDR3 extends over 13 amino acids. Deletions cut 5 bases from V and 9 bases from J, with 17 bases between. CDR3 sequence reads: CASSPDLGGRQYF. For the CDR3, the DNA is TGTGCCAGCAGCCCGGACCTCGGCGGTAGGCAGTACTTC.

This clonotype was recorded at least ten times. J is TRBJ2-5 and V is TRBV24-1; 12 positions match TRBD2. Germline V gene data show CDR1 as KGHDR and CDR2 as SFDVKD. The V segment lost 1 base and the J segment 5 bases; nucleotides outside the gene matches: 7. The CDR3 extends over 17 amino acids. CDR3 DNA: TGTGCCACCAGTGATTTTTCTAGCGGGGGGGCCTTGGAGACCCAGTACTTC. This encodes CATSDFSSGGALETQYF.

This clonotype has at least ten counts. This chain joins TRBV2 and TRBJ2-5, with D perhaps TRBD1 or TRBD2 (6 bases each). This CDR3 has 15 residues. Germline V gives CDR1 SNHLY, CDR2 FYNNEI. The V end was cut by 3 bases, the J end by 5 bases, with 16 bases between. The CDR3 sequence is CASSDGGRLDETQYF. CDR3 in DNA: TGTGCCAGCAGTGATGGGGGGCGCTTGGATGAGACCCAGTACTTC.

This clonotype appeared many times. The chain links TRBV19 to TRBJ1-1, with 7 bases aligning to TRBD1. CDR3 length: 13 amino acids. Losses at the gene ends were 6 bases for V and 10 bases for J; bases not matched to a gene: 11. The germline V gene has CDR1 LNHDA and CDR2 SQIVND (reference sequence). The CDR3, as DNA: TGTGCCAGTAGGAACGACAGGGCTAGTGCAGCTTTCTTT. As protein: CASRNDRASAAFF.

This clonotype was found many times. The gene calls are TRBV20-1 and TRBJ1-2; D unclear. Trimming removed 0 bases from V and 7 bases from J, with 12 bases in between. The CDR3 totals 13 residues. The germline CDR1 and CDR2 sequences are DFQATT and SNEGSKA (reference sequence). The CDR3 nucleotides are TGCAGTGCTAGAGATCTATTATGGAGTGGCTACACCTTC. Protein product: CSARDLLWSGYTF.

There are many counts of this clonotype. V gene TRBV11-2 combines with J gene TRBJ1-3; D is ambiguous. Germline values: CDR1 SGHAT, CDR2 FQNNGV. Trimming removed 5 bases at V and 1 base at J, with 12 bases between. The CDR3 is 15 residues long. The CDR3 coding sequence is TGTGCCAGCAGCCACGATCCCTTGTCTGGAAACACCATATATTTT. Its translation is CASSHDPLSGNTIYF.

This clonotype was seen a few times. The CDR3 does not end in the conserved phenylalanine or tryptophan, so this is likely a read error. The chain joins TRBV7-9 to TRBJ1-3; a weak D match, TRBD1 (5 bases). The germline CDR1 and CDR2 sequences are SEHNR and FQNEAQ (reference sequence). CDR3 size: 15 residues. V was trimmed by 4 bases and J by 0 bases, leaving 10 bases between them. This CDR3 reads CASSSGTVSGNTIYL. CDR3 bases: TGTGCCAGCAGCTCGGGGACGGTCTCTGGAAACACCATATATCTT.

In this sample, this clonotype turned up many times. This sequence joins TRBV20-1 and TRBJ2-7; TRBD1 matches at 8 bases. The CDR3 spans 12 residues. CDR1 DFQATT and CDR2 SNEGSKA come from the germline V gene (reference sequence). V shed 6 bases, J shed 3 bases, and the junction held 4 bases outside the gene matches. CDR3 protein: CSAGQGNYEQYF. The CDR3 DNA reads as TGCAGTGCCGGACAGGGAAACTACGAGCAGTACTTC.

This clonotype was recorded at least ten times. The chain links TRBV28 to TRBJ1-6, with 12 bases fitting TRBD1. Trimming cost V 4 bases and J 9 bases; bases outside gene matches: 7. The germline V gene encodes CDR1 MDHEN and CDR2 SYDVKM. This CDR3 has 16 amino acids. The CDR3 loop is CASSSGQGARGSPLHF. CDR3 DNA: TGTGCCAGCAGTTCGGGACAGGGGGCGCGGGGTTCACCCCTCCACTTT.

This clonotype showed up many times. The chain combines TRBV5-1 with TRBJ1-2; D call uncertain. CDR3 length: 14 amino acids. In germline, CDR1 is SGHRS, CDR2 YFSETQ. Trimming stripped 0 bases from V and 4 bases from J, with 10 bases between. The CDR3 spells CASSLEGPSYGYTF. CDR3 sequence (DNA): TGCGCCAGCAGCTTGGAAGGGCCAAGCTATGGCTACACCTTC.

This clonotype came up many times. The chain uses TRBV25-1 and TRBJ1-3; the D gene is possibly TRBD1 (5 bases). V lost 5 bases, J lost 7 bases, and 15 bases lay in between. This CDR3 spans 14 amino acids. The germline V gene encodes CDR1 MGHDK and CDR2 SYGVNS. The chain's CDR3 is CASSTQTASNTIYF. As DNA, the CDR3 is TGTGCCAGCAGTACCCAGACAGCCTCGAACACCATATATTTT.

The chain has TRBV6-1 and TRBJ1-1, with D possibly TRBD1 on 6 matching bases. The CDR3 length is 16 residues. V lost 6 bases and J lost 1, with 18 bases in between. Germline V gene data show CDR1 as MNHNS and CDR2 as SASEGT. The CDR3, as DNA: TGTGCCAGCAGCCCCTTTCGGACAGCGAGGAACACTGAAGCTTTCTTT. The encoded protein is CASSPFRTARNTEAFF.

This clonotype occurred many times. This chain links TRBV6-1 with TRBJ1-5; maybe TRBD1 (6 bases). Germline values: CDR1 MNHNS, CDR2 SASEGT. V was cut by 8 bases and J by 0 bases, with 14 bases left in between. The length of the CDR3 is 15 residues. The CDR3 region is CASVQGWNSNQPQHF. The CDR3 DNA reads TGTGCCAGCGTACAGGGCTGGAATAGCAATCAGCCCCAGCATTTT.

This clonotype was recorded a few times. The gene calls are TRBV27 and TRBJ2-2, with a possible D match to TRBD2 (6 bases). The CDR3 sequence is 12 residues long. The V gene lost 6 bases and the J gene lost 11 bases, with 13 bases spanning the gap. Germline CDR1 and CDR2: MNHEY and SMNVEV (reference sequence). The CDR3 nucleotides read TGTGCCAGCAGCCGTAGTAGCGGAGAGCTGTTTTTT. It translates to CASSRSSGELFF.

This clonotype was observed at least ten times. The gene calls are TRBV15 and TRBJ1-1, with a possible D match to TRBD1 (5 bases). CDR3 length: 14 amino acids. Germline V gene sequence: CDR1 LNHNV, CDR2 YYDKDF (reference sequence). V lost 5 bases to trimming and J lost 8 bases, with 18 bases between them. CDR3: CATSQRTTGDEAFF. The CDR3 region has the DNA TGTGCCACCAGCCAAAGGACCACAGGAGACGAAGCTTTCTTT. The entire variable domain, with the rest obtained from reference TRBV15 and TRBJ1-1, is as follows: DAMVIQNPRYQVTQFGKPVTLSCSQTLNHNVMYWYQQKSSQAPKLLFHYYDKDFNNEADTPDNFQSRRPNTSFCFLDIRSPGLGDTAMYLCATSQRTTGDEAFFGQGTRLTVV.

The V call is TRBV28, the J call TRBJ2-2; 9 bases agree with TRBD2. The CDR3 is made up of 16 amino acids. Unmatched junction bases numbered 13, after V lost 8 bases and J lost 6 bases. Germline lookup yields CDR1 MDHEN and CDR2 SYDVKM. The CDR3 nucleotides are TGTGCCAGCTCTACAAGGGCGGGGGGGAATCCCGGGGAGCTGTTTTTT. This translates into CASSTRAGGNPGELFF.

V gene TRBV30 combines with J gene TRBJ2-5; weak D call: TRBD2 (7 bases). CDR1 is GTSNPN, CDR2 SVGIG, per germline (reference sequence). V lost 3 bases to trimming and J lost 3 bases, with 11 bases between them. CDR3 size: 13 residues. For the CDR3, the DNA is TGTGCCTGGAGGGCGGGGGCGAAAGAGACCCAGTACTTC. It encodes CAWRAGAKETQYF.

This clonotype was seen repeatedly, ten times or more. This chain links TRBV12-3 or TRBV12-4 with TRBJ1-5; possible D gene TRBD1, 6 bases. Trimming removed 7 bases from V and 3 bases from J, with 13 bases in between. CDR3 length: 14 residues. Here the CDR3 DNA reads TGTGCCAGCAAGGGGGGACGGTACAATCAGCCCCAGCATTTT. Protein product: CASKGGRYNQPQHF.

In its sample, this clonotype was seen many times. The chain uses TRBV6-1 and TRBJ2-5; 7 bases agree with TRBD2. The V gene's germline CDR1 is MNHNS and CDR2 SASEGT. Unmatched junction bases numbered 7, after V lost 11 bases and J lost 1 base. This CDR3 has 13 amino acids. The DNA of the CDR3 is TGTGCCGGCTCGCGGGGGAGCCAAGAGACCCAGTACTTC. Its protein is CAGSRGSQETQYF.

This clonotype has ten or more counts. The chain links TRBV12-3 or TRBV12-4 to TRBJ2-2; tentatively, D is TRBD1 or TRBD2 (5 bases each). V lost 8 bases, J lost 3 bases, and 16 bases lay in between. The length of the CDR3 is 15 residues. The CDR3 sequence: CASGARGVDTGELFF. CDR3 bases: TGTGCCAGCGGCGCAAGAGGGGTGGACACCGGGGAGCTGTTTTTT.

This clonotype has ten or more counts. The gene calls are TRBV4-1 and TRBJ1-1; D perhaps matches TRBD1 (5 bases). CDR1 is MGHRA, CDR2 YSYEKL, per germline. Trimming left V 4 bases short and J 10 bases short, with 13 bases between. This CDR3 is 12 amino acids long. The CDR3 protein is CASSLDGGRAFF. CDR3 nucleotide sequence: TGCGCCAGCAGCCTCGACGGGGGGAGAGCTTTCTTT.

This clonotype has a count of ten or more. The chain couples TRBV3-1 to TRBJ2-7, with unresolved D. Per the germline V gene, CDR1 is LGHDT and CDR2 is YNNKEL (reference sequence). Trimming left V 2 bases short and J 3 bases short, with 14 bases between. The CDR3 is 15 residues long. CDR3 loop: CASSQTVQAIYEQYF. CDR3 nucleotides: TGTGCCAGCAGCCAAACGGTGCAGGCGATCTACGAGCAGTACTTC.

The rearrangement uses TRBV5-1 and TRBJ2-5, with no clear D. This CDR3 contains 14 residues. Germline V CDR1 and CDR2: SGHRS, YFSETQ. With 0 bases removed from V and 5 bases from J, the gap between germline ends came to 11 bases. The CDR3, as DNA: TGCGCCAGCAGCTTGGACCCCCCCCGGGAGACCCAGTACTTC. Its protein is CASSLDPPRETQYF.

This clonotype showed up many times. This chain connects TRBV7-8 to TRBJ2-2; tentative D call: TRBD2 (6 bases). V was clipped by 5 bases and J by 2 bases, with 15 bases between them. CDR1 SGHVS and CDR2 FQNEAQ come from the germline V gene. The CDR3 covers 16 residues. CDR3 in DNA: TGTGCCAGCAGCCCGTGGACGGGGACTAACACCGGGGAGCTGTTTTTT. It specifies CASSPWTGTNTGELFF.

This clonotype was found many times. The chain combines TRBV10-3 with TRBJ1-5, with TRBD1 matching 8 bases. The CDR3 covers 14 residues. CDR1 is ENHRY and CDR2 is SYGVKD in the germline V gene. Losses at the gene ends were 5 bases for V and 2 bases for J; bases not matched to a gene: 2. CDR3 residues: CAISSTGGNQPQHF. CDR3 sequence (DNA): TGTGCCATCAGTTCGACAGGGGGCAATCAGCCCCAGCATTTT.

This clonotype was recorded many times. The rearrangement links TRBV10-2 to TRBJ2-7; no clear D. Germline values: CDR1 WSHSY, CDR2 SAAADI. The V end lost 8 bases, the J end lost 6 bases, and 20 bases lay between the germline ends. The CDR3 loop spans 14 amino acids. CDR3 DNA: TGCGCCAGCCGCACCGGGTCGGCATGGGGCGAGCAGTACTTC. It yields the protein CASRTGSAWGEQYF.

The table lists this clonotype with many counts. The V gene is TRBV20-1, the J gene TRBJ2-7; 9 nucleotides match TRBD2. Germline trimming cut 5 bases from V and 4 bases from J; bases unmatched to any gene: 18. This CDR3 is 17 amino acids long. Germline lookup yields CDR1 DFQATT and CDR2 SNEGSKA (reference sequence). The CDR3 sequence: CSAANSGGGGLDYEQYF. The CDR3 nucleotides read TGCAGTGCTGCAAACTCTGGCGGGGGGGGCCTTGATTACGAGCAGTACTTC.